This T cell receptor (beta chain) was profiled in a study of chemoradiotherapy in HPV16-positive cancers. Regarding the study as a whole: Non-HPV-specific T cells did not expand in tumors during treatment, whereas candidate HPV-specific clones and E7-related motifs did. HPV-specific T cells were functionally defined from only two HPV16-positive patients. In HPV16-positive patients, HPV-responsive T-cell expansion tracked better recurrence-free survival.

To note about this clone: Its antigen remains unidentified.

Data came from immunoSEQ multiplex PCR; TCRdb stores just in-frame clones and leaves some out. The sample has about 21,000 clones; about 90% are singletons. Trimming pared 5 bases from V and 7 bases from J, leaving 12 bases between. The V gene's germline CDR1 is SEHNR and CDR2 FQNEAQ (reference sequence). The length of the CDR3 is 13 residues. Repeated repertoire sampling spanned the course of chemoradiotherapy. The sequence was collected from a human donor with HPV-associated anogenital cancer. The material sequenced was blood, taken from a patient who underwent chemoradiotherapy. V gene TRBV7-9 combines with J gene TRBJ2-1; D not certain. DNA of the CDR3: TGTGCCAGCAGCCCGCCCGCGATGAATGAGCAGTTCTTC. This encodes CASSPPAMNEQFF.